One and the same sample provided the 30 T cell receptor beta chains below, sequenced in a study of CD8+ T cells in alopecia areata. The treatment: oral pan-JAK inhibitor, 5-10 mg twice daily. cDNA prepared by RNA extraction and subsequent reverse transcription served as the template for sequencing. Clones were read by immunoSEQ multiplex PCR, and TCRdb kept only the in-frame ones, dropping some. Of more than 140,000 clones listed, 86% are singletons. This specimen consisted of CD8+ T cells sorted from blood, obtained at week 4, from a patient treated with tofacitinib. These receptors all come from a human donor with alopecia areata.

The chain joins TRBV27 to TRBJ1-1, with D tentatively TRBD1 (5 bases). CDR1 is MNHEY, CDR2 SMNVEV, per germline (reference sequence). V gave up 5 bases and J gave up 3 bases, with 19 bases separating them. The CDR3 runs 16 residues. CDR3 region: CASSIIGGDGDTEAFF. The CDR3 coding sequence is TGTGCCAGCAGTATTATCGGGGGGGATGGGGACACTGAAGCTTTCTTT.

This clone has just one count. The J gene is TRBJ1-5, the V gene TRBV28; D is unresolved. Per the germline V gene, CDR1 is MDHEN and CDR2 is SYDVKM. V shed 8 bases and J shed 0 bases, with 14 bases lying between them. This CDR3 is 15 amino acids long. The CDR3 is CASGFWGNSNQPQHF. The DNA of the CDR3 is TGTGCCAGCGGGTTTTGGGGAAATAGCAATCAGCCCCAGCATTTT.

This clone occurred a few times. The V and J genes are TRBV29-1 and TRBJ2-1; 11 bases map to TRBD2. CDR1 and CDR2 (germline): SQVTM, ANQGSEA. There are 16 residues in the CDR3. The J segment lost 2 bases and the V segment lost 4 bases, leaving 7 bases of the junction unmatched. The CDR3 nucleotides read TGCAGCGTTGGTCCTAGCGGGAGGCCCCCCTACAATGAGCAGTTCTTC. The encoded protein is CSVGPSGRPPYNEQFF.

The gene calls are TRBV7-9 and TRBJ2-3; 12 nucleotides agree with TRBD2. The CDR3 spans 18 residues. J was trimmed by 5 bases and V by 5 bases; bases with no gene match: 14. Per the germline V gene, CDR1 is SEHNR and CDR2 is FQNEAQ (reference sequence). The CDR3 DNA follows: TGTGCCAGCAGCCTCCGTTCGGGGGGACTAGCGGGTCGAGATACGCAGTATTTT. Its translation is CASSLRSGGLAGRDTQYF.

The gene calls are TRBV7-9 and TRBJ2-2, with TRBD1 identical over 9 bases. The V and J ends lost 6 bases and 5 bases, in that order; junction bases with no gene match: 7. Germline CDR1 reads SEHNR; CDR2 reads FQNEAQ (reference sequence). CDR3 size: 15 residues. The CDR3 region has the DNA TGTGCCAGCAGGAGTACGACAGGGGGAACCGGGGAGCTGTTTTTT. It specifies CASRSTTGGTGELFF.

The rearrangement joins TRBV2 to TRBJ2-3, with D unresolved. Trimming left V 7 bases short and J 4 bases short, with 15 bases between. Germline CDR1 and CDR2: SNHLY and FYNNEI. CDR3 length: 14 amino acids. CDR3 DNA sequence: TGTGCCAGCACCGCTTTCTTGGCACCAGATACGCAGTATTTT. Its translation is CASTAFLAPDTQYF.

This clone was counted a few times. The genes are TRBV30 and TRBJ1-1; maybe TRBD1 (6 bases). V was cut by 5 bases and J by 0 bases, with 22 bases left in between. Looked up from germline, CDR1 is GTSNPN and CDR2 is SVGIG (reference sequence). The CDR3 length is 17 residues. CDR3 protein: CAWQDTGVGGMNTEAFF. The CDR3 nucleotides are TGTGCCTGGCAGGATACAGGAGTGGGGGGCATGAACACTGAAGCTTTCTTT.

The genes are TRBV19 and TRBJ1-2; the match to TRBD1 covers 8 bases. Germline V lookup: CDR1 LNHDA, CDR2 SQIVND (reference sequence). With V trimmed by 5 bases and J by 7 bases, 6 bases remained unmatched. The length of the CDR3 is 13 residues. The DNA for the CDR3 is TGTGCCAGTAGTGCCGCAGGGGGCAGTGGCTACACCTTC. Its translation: CASSAAGGSGYTF.

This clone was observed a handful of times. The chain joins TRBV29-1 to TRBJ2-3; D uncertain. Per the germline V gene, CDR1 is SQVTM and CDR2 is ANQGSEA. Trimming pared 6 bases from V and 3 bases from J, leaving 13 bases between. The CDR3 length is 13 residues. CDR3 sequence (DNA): TGCAGCGTACGATTGGTAGCAACAGATACGCAGTATTTT. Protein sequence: CSVRLVATDTQYF.

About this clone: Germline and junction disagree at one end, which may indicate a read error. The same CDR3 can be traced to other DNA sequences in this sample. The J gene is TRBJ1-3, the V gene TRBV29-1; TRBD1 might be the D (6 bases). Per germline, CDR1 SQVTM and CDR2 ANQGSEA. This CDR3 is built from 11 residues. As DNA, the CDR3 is TGCAGCGGCTGGACCGGGGACACCATATGTTTT. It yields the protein CSGWTGDTICF.

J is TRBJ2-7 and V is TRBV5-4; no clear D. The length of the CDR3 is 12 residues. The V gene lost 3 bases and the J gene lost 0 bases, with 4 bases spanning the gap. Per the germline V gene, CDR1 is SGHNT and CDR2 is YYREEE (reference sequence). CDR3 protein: CASSSNSYEQYF. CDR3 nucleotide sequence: TGTGCCAGCAGCTCGAACTCCTACGAGCAGTACTTC.

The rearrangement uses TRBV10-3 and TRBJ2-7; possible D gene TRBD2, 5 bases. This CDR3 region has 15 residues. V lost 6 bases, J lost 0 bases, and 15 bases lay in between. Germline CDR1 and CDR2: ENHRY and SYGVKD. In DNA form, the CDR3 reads TGTGCCATCAGCAACGGGGAGCGGAGCTCCTACGAGCAGTACTTC. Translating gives CAISNGERSSYEQYF.

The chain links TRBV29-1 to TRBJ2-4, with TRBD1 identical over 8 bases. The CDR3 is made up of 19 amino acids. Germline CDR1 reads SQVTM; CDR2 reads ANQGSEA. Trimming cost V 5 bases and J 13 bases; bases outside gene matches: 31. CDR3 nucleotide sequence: TGCAGCGTTAGGGACATGGACAGGGTGGGTAAGGATCCCGTAATCCGACAGTACTTC. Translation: CSVRDMDRVGKDPVIRQYF.

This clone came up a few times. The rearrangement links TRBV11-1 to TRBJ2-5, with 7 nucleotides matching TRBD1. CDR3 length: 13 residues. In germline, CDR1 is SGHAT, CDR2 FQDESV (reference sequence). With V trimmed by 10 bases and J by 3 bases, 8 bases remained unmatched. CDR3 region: CATVATGKETQYF. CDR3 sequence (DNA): TGTGCCACCGTGGCGACAGGGAAAGAGACCCAGTACTTC.

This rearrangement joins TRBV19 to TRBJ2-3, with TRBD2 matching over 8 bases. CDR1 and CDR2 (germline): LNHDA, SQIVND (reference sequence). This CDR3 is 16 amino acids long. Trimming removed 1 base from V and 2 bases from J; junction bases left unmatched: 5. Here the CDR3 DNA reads TGTGCCAGTAGTATAGGCGGGGGGCTTTACACAGATACGCAGTATTTT. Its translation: CASSIGGGLYTDTQYF.

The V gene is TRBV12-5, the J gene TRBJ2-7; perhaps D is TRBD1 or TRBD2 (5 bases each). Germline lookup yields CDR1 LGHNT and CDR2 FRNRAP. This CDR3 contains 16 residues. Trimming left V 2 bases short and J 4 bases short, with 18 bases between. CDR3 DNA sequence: TGTGCTAGTGGTTTGATACCTGCCCGGGACGGTTACGAGCAGTACTTC. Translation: CASGLIPARDGYEQYF.

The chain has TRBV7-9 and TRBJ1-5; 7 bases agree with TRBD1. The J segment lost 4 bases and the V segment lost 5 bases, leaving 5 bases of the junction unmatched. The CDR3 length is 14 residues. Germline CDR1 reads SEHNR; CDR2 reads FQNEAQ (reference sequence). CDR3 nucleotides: TGTGCCAGCAGCCCGGGACAGACTAATCAGCCCCAGCATTTT. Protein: CASSPGQTNQPQHF. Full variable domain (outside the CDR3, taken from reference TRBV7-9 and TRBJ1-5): DTGVSQNPRHKITKRGQNVTFRCDPISEHNRLYWYRQTLGQGPEFLTYFQNEAQLEKSRLLSDRFSAERPKGSFSTLEIQRTEQGDSAMYLCASSPGQTNQPQHFGDGTRLSIL.

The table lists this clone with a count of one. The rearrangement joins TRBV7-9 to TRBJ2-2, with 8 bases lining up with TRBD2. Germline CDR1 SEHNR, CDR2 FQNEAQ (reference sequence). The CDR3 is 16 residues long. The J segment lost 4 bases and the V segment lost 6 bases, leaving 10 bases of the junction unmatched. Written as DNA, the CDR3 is TGTGCCAGCAGTAATGAAGCGGGAGACCCCACCGGGGAGCTGTTTTTT. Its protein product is CASSNEAGDPTGELFF.

CDR3 sequence: CASSLHLQGFDEQYF. The CDR3 DNA reads TGTGCCAGCAGTTTACATTTACAGGGTTTCGACGAGCAGTACTTC. This chain uses TRBV27 with TRBJ2-7, with D perhaps matching TRBD1 (6 bases). Trimming left V 2 bases short and J 5 bases short, with 16 bases between. Germline loops: CDR1 MNHEY, CDR2 SMNVEV (reference sequence). CDR3 size: 15 residues.

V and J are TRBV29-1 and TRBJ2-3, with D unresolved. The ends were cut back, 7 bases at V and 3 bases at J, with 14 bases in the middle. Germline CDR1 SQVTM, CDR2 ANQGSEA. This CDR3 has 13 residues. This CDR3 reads CSDSETNTDTQYF. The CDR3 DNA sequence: TGCAGCGACTCAGAGACGAATACAGATACGCAGTATTTT.

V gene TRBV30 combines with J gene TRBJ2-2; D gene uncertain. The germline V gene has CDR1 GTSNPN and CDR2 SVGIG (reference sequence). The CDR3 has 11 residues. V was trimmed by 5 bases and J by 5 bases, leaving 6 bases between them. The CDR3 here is CAWADTGELFF. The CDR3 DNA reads TGTGCCTGGGCAGATACCGGGGAGCTGTTTTTT.

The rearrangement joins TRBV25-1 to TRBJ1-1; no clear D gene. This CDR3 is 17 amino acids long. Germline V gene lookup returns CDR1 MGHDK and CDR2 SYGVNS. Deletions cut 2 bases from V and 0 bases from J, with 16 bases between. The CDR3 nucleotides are TGTGCCAGCAGTGAAGAAGGGCACTACTTTATGAACACTGAAGCTTTCTTT. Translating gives CASSEEGHYFMNTEAFF.

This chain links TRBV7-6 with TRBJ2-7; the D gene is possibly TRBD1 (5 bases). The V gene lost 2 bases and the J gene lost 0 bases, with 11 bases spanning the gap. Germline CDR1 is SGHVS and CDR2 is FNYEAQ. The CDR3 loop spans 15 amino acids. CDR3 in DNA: TGTGCCAGCAGCTTACAGCAGGGCAACTCCTACGAGCAGTACTTC. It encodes CASSLQQGNSYEQYF. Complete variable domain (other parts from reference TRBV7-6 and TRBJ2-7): GAGVSQSPRYKVTKRGQDVALRCDPISGHVSLYWYRQALGQGPEFLTYFNYEAQQDKSGLPNDRFSAERPEGSISTLTIQRTEQRDSAMYRCASSLQQGNSYEQYFGPGTRLTVT.

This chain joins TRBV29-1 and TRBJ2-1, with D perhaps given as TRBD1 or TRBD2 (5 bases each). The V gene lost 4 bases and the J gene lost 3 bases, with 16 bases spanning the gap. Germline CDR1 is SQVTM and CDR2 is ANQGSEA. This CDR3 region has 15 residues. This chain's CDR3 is CSVVLRDLDYNEQFF. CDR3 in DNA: TGCAGCGTTGTGCTGAGGGACCTAGACTACAATGAGCAGTTCTTC.

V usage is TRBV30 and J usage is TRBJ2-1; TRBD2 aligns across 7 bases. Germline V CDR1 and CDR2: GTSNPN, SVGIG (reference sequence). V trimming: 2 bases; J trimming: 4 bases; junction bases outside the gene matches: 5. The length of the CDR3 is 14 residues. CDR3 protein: CAWSRLAAYNEQFF. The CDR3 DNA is TGTGCCTGGAGTCGGCTAGCGGCGTACAATGAGCAGTTCTTC.

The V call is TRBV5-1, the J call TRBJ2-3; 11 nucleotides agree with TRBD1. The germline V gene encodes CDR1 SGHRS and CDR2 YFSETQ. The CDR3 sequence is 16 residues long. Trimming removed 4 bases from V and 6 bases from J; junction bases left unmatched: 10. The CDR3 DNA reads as TGCGCCAGCAGCGCCCTTACGGGACAGGGGGAGGATACGCAGTATTTT. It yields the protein CASSALTGQGEDTQYF.

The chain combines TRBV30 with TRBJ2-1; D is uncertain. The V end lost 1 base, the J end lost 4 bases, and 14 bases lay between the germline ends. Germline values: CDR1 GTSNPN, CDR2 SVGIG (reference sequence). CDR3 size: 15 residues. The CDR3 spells CAWSEETVAYNEQFF. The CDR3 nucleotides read TGTGCCTGGAGTGAAGAGACTGTGGCATACAATGAGCAGTTCTTC.

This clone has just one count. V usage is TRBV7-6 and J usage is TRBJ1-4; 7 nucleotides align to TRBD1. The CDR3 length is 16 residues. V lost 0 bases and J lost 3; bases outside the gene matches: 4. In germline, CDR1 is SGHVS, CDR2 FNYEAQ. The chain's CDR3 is CASSLAVGQPNEKLFF. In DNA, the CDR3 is TGTGCCAGCAGCTTAGCGGTGGGACAGCCTAATGAAAAACTGTTTTTT.

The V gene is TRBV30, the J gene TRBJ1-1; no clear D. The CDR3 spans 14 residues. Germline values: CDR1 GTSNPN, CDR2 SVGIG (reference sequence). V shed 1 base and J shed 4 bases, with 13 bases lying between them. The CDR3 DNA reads TGTGCCTGGAGTGCCCTGACAAGCGGCACTGAAGCTTTCTTT. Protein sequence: CAWSALTSGTEAFF.

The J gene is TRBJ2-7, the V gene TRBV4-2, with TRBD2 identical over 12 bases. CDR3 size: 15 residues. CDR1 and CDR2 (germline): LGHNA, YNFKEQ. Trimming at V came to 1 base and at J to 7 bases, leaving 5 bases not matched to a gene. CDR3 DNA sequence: TGTGCCAGCAGCCAAGCAGCACTAGCGGGAGGAGAGCAGTACTTC. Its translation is CASSQAALAGGEQYF.